The 6 T cell receptor beta chains reported below all come from one sample, sequenced in a study of T cell responses to AZD1222 COVID-19 vaccine. The assay was immunoSEQ multiplex PCR, and TCRdb's table has in-frame clones only and misses some. The table has about 140,000 clones, more than 85% seen once. Specimen: peripheral blood, collected 28 days after the second AZD1222 dose. The receptors come from an adult who received the AZD1222 COVID-19 vaccine.

The chain uses TRBV30 and TRBJ2-2, with 9 bases identical to TRBD2. This CDR3 is 15 amino acids long. After removal of 7 bases from V and 1 base from J, the junction contained 7 bases not matched to a gene. Germline V CDR1 and CDR2: GTSNPN, SVGIG (reference sequence). In nucleotides, the CDR3 is TGTGCCTCTACTCAGACTAGCGGGAACACCGGGGAGCTGTTTTTT. It codes for CASTQTSGNTGELFF.

This clone occurred once. The chain employs TRBV28 and TRBJ2-1, with TRBD2 matching 10 bases. Germline lookup yields CDR1 MDHEN and CDR2 SYDVKM. The CDR3 has 18 amino acids. The trim removed 5 bases at V and 4 bases at J, leaving 14 bases unmatched. As DNA, the CDR3 is TGTGCCAGCAGTCAGCTTAGCGAAGCGGGAGGGCTTTACAATGAGCAGTTCTTC. Translated: CASSQLSEAGGLYNEQFF.

The chain links TRBV6-5 to TRBJ1-6; D is unclear. The CDR3 loop spans 14 amino acids. Deletions cut 6 bases from V and 7 bases from J, with 13 bases between. Germline loops: CDR1 MNHEY, CDR2 SVGAGI. CDR3 in amino acids: CASRPESYNSPLHF. The CDR3 region has the DNA TGTGCCAGCAGACCCGAGAGTTACAATTCACCCCTCCACTTT.

Only one count was recorded for this clone. This chain links TRBV11-2 with TRBJ1-1; D is perhaps TRBD1 (5 bases). Deletions cut 0 bases from V and 5 bases from J, with 10 bases between. CDR3 size: 14 residues. Germline CDR1 and CDR2: SGHAT and FQNNGV. The CDR3 protein is CASSLEGVRTEAFF. The CDR3 region has the DNA TGTGCCAGCAGCTTAGAGGGGGTCCGAACTGAAGCTTTCTTT.

The V and J genes are TRBV6-5 and TRBJ1-2; D might be TRBD1 (5 bases). V lost 7 bases and J lost 0, with 15 bases in between. CDR3 length: 15 amino acids. CDR1 and CDR2 from the germline V gene are MNHEY and SVGAGI. The CDR3 sequence is CASITPQVPNYGYTF. In nucleotides, the CDR3 is TGTGCCAGCATAACCCCACAGGTTCCTAACTATGGCTACACCTTC.

The chain combines TRBV10-3 with TRBJ1-2; D remains unclear. The CDR3 has 13 amino acids. Trimming left V 2 bases short and J 2 bases short, with 6 bases between. The germline gives CDR1 ENHRY, CDR2 SYGVKD. This CDR3 is CAISESANYGYTF. In DNA form, the CDR3 reads TGTGCCATCAGTGAGAGCGCCAACTATGGCTACACCTTC.